A selection of T cell receptor beta chains follows, all from one sample in a study of T cell repertoires in cytomegalovirus infection. TCRdb independently ran MiXCR on the reads; one entry per CDR3 protein. The profile shows about 440,000 distinct CDR3 sequences, about 33% of them singletons. The sample comprised PBMCs. Receptor source: a human donor in good health (CMV status not recorded). Some clones in this sample may be carry-over from other donors' samples. The CDR3 runs from the conserved cysteine through the conserved F or W. The D gene is left open where the match is weak. Part of the rows lack a size; the others show once, few, many or a class for expanded clones.

>few|TRBD1|TRBV19|TRBJ2-1
CASSSRGRTPYNEQFF
TGTGCCAGTAGTTCAAGGGGGCGGACGCCTTACAATGAGCAGTTCTTC
>few|-|TRBV7-9|TRBJ2-7
CASSKPPDEQYF
TGTGCCAGCAGCAAGCCCCCGGACGAGCAGTACTTC
>few|-|TRBV2|TRBJ1-1
CASRPDRTGNTEAFF
TGTGCCAGCAGACCCGACAGGACCGGGAACACTGAAGCTTTCTTT
>-|TRBD1|TRBV6-1|TRBJ2-4
CASSELRTGEAKNIQYF
TGTGCCAGCAGTGAACTTAGGACAGGGGAAGCCAAAAACATTCAGTACTTC
>few|-|TRBV5-4|TRBJ2-7
CASSSQTDNFGEQYF
TGTGCCAGCAGCTCCCAGACTGACAATTTCGGCGAGCAGTACTTC
>many|TRBD2|TRBV7-6|TRBJ2-1
CASSLEGGLAGVKIF
TGTGCCAGCAGCTTAGAGGGGGGACTAGCGGGGGTGAAGATCTTC
>many|-|TRBV6-1|TRBJ2-7
CASSELGADEQYF
TGTGCCAGCAGTGAATTAGGGGCAGACGAGCAGTACTTC
>few|-|TRBV5-1|TRBJ2-5
CASRMGPETQYF
TGCGCCAGCAGGATGGGGCCAGAGACCCAGTACTTC
>few|-|TRBV12-5|TRBJ2-7
CASRKQTNSYEQYF
TGTGCTAGCCGGAAACAGACCAACTCCTACGAGCAGTACTTC
>many|-|TRBV12-3/TRBV12-4|TRBJ1-1
CASSLVWAGAFF
TGTGCCAGCAGTTTGGTCTGGGCAGGGGCTTTCTTT
>few|-|TRBV7-9|TRBJ2-7
CASSMDDYEQYF
TGTGCCAGCAGCATGGACGACTACGAGCAGTACTTC
>few|-|TRBV28|TRBJ2-7
CATAGPNDRSYEQYF
TGTGCCACCGCCGGCCCTAACGACAGATCCTACGAGCAGTACTTC
>-|-|TRBV4-3|TRBJ2-7
CASSQEWISSTEQYF
TGCGCCAGCAGCCAAGAATGGATCTCCTCCACCGAGCAGTACTTC
>-|TRBD2|TRBV4-1|TRBJ2-3
CASSQTPRGSGGTTDTQYF
TGCGCCAGCAGCCAGACCCCCCGGGGTAGCGGGGGAACCACAGATACGCAGTATTTT
>many|-|TRBV7-9|TRBJ1-3
CASSFGGQSSGNTIYF
TGTGCCAGCAGCTTCGGGGGGCAAAGCTCTGGAAACACCATATATTTT
>-|TRBD1|TRBV6-5|TRBJ1-6
CARSFLTGINAPLHF
TGTGCCCGCAGTTTTCTGACAGGGATCAATGCACCCCTCCACTTT
>many|-|TRBV7-2|TRBJ2-5
CASSPIQGIGVETQYF
TGTGCCAGCAGCCCGATACAGGGAATTGGGGTGGAGACCCAGTACTTC
>once|-|TRBV2|TRBJ1-1
CASNLHMNTEAFF
TGTGCCAGCAACCTTCATATGAACACTGAAGCTTTCTTT
>many|-|TRBV12-3/TRBV12-4|TRBJ2-5
CASSFHSQETQYF
TGTGCCAGCAGTTTTCACAGCCAAGAGACCCAGTACTTC
>-|-|TRBV4-1|TRBJ2-1
CASSQAHRYNEQFF
TGCGCCAGCAGCCAAGCTCACCGATACAATGAGCAGTTCTTC
>-|-|TRBV7-6|TRBJ1-5
CASSLGSNQPRHF
TGTGCCAGCAGCTTAGGTTCAAATCAGCCCCGGCATTTT
>many|-|TRBV28|TRBJ1-2
CASSLPKNRGSDYGYTF
TGTGCCAGCAGTCTCCCAAAAAATCGGGGCAGCGACTATGGCTACACCTTC
>many|TRBD2|TRBV7-2|TRBJ2-3
CASRLGLADSDTQYF
TGTGCCAGCAGACTGGGACTAGCGGATTCAGATACGCAGTATTTT
>-|TRBD1|TRBV2|TRBJ2-7
CASIRDRGYEQYF
TGTGCCAGCATCCGGGACAGGGGTTACGAGCAGTACTTC
>-|TRBD2|TRBV4-2|TRBJ2-5
CASSQETSGGPWTQYF
TGTGCCAGCAGCCAAGAAACTAGCGGGGGCCCCTGGACCCAGTACTTC
>many|-|TRBV7-3|TRBJ2-3
CASGWEGGGRDTQYF
TGTGCCAGCGGTTGGGAAGGCGGGGGCCGGGATACGCAGTATTTT
>many|TRBD1|TRBV7-2|TRBJ2-7
CASSLARGLFESYEQYF
TGTGCCAGCAGCTTAGCGAGGGGGCTGTTCGAGTCCTACGAGCAGTACTTC
>-|TRBD1|TRBV15|TRBJ1-4
CATSRDRGLNEKLFF
TGTGCCACCAGCAGGGACAGGGGGCTCAATGAAAAACTGTTTTTT
>-|-|TRBV5-4|TRBJ1-3
CASSLDREGNTIYF
TGTGCCAGCAGCTTGGACAGGGAAGGAAACACCATATATTTT
>-|-|TRBV2|TRBJ2-4
CASSDAPQGKTINIQYF
TGTGCCAGCAGTGATGCCCCACAAGGGAAGACTATAAACATTCAGTACTTC
>-|TRBD1|TRBV19|TRBJ1-6
CASSLNRGESLHF
TGTGCCAGTAGCTTGAACAGGGGAGAGTCCCTCCACTTT
>-|TRBD2|TRBV5-3|TRBJ2-2
CASSLSLAGGMGGELFF
TGTGCCAGCAGCCTCTCTCTAGCGGGGGGTATGGGCGGGGAGCTGTTTTTT
>few|TRBD2|TRBV6-2/TRBV6-3|TRBJ2-3
CASSYSSSGGLSVDTQYF
TGTGCCAGCAGTTACTCTTCTAGCGGGGGCCTGTCGGTCGATACGCAGTATTTT
>once|-|TRBV4-1|TRBJ1-2
CASSQDRVGYGYTF
TGCGCCAGCAGCCAAGATCGGGTTGGGTATGGCTACACCTTC
>many|TRBD2|TRBV7-2|TRBJ2-7
CASSFQLAGGSEQYF
TGTGCCAGCAGCTTCCAACTAGCGGGGGGGAGCGAGCAGTACTTC
>many|-|TRBV6-6|TRBJ1-4
CASSYDEKLFF
TGTGCCAGCAGTTACGATGAAAAACTGTTTTTT
>few|-|TRBV19|TRBJ1-2
CASSIDPERATYGYTF
TGTGCCAGTAGTATAGATCCCGAGAGGGCTACCTATGGCTACACCTTC
>many|-|TRBV7-2|TRBJ1-3
CASSLLSSGNTIYF
TGTGCCAGCAGCTTGCTGAGCTCTGGAAACACCATATATTTT
>many|-|TRBV24-1|TRBJ2-2
CATSDPGVETGELFF
TGTGCCACCAGTGACCCAGGGGTGGAGACCGGGGAGCTGTTTTTT